One and the same sample provided the 8 T cell receptor beta chains below, sequenced in a study of technical replicates of blood from a handful of donors. Clones were sequenced by immunoSEQ multiplex PCR, and TCRdb holds only the in-frame ones, with some missing. The sample has around 80,000 clones; around 94% are singletons. Sequencing was carried out using T cells isolated from PBMCs. The receptors were sampled from a human donor in good health.

The chain carries TRBV5-6 and TRBJ2-3; 15 nucleotides line up with TRBD2. The CDR3 is made up of 15 amino acids. V was clipped by 5 bases and J by 5 bases; unmatched bases: 3. The germline V gene has CDR1 SGHDT and CDR2 YYEEEE. The CDR3 loop reads CASRGTSGRQDTQYF. CDR3 nucleotides: TGTGCCAGCAGGGGGACTAGCGGGAGGCAAGATACGCAGTATTTT.

This chain connects TRBV18 to TRBJ2-7, with unresolved D. Germline CDR1 is KGHSH and CDR2 is LQKENI. The V gene lost 3 bases and the J gene lost 5 bases, with 11 bases spanning the gap. The CDR3 has 13 amino acids. In DNA form, the CDR3 reads TGTGCCAGCTCACCTCTTATTCAGGACGAGCAGTACTTC. Residues: CASSPLIQDEQYF.

The count of this clone is one. J is TRBJ2-1 and V is TRBV27, with D perhaps TRBD1 (6 bases). Germline CDR1 MNHEY, CDR2 SMNVEV (reference sequence). The CDR3 sequence is 13 residues long. Trimming took 5 bases from V and 6 from J, leaving 11 bases between them. The CDR3, as DNA: TGTGCCAGCAGTGCACTAGGGGGCAATGAGCAGTTCTTC. Residues: CASSALGGNEQFF.

J is TRBJ2-7 and V is TRBV23-1; 10 bases agree with TRBD1. TRBV23-1 is an ORF; its function is uncertain. The CDR3 runs 15 residues. The V gene end was trimmed by 1 base and the J gene end by 5 bases; junction bases not matched to a gene: 5. The CDR3 loop is CASSQLGQGMNEQYF. For the CDR3, the DNA is TGCGCCAGCAGTCAATTGGGACAGGGGATGAACGAGCAGTACTTC.

In this sample, this clone turned up once. The rearrangement links TRBV7-3 to TRBJ2-3; 12 bases are a match to TRBD2. J lost 1 base, V lost 5 bases, and 16 bases had no gene match. The CDR3 length is 20 residues. Germline V gene sequence: CDR1 SGHTA, CDR2 FQGTGA. The CDR3 here is CASSPQTSGRGVGGTDTQYF. The DNA for the CDR3 is TGTGCCAGCAGCCCCCAGACTAGCGGGAGAGGTGTTGGAGGCACAGATACGCAGTATTTT.

This chain uses TRBV6-6 with TRBJ2-3, with D perhaps TRBD2 (6 bases). CDR3 size: 14 residues. The germline V gene has CDR1 MNHNY and CDR2 SVGAGI (reference sequence). V lost 0 bases and J lost 6, with 10 bases in between. In nucleotides, the CDR3 is TGTGCCAGCAGTTACTCCGGGAGACGGGATACGCAGTATTTT. Encoded protein: CASSYSGRRDTQYF.

CDR3: CASSQDTMESDTQYF. The CDR3 coding sequence is TGTGCCAGCAGCCAAGATACTATGGAGTCAGATACGCAGTATTTT. The genes are TRBV4-2 and TRBJ2-3; D is unclear. The CDR3 runs to 15 residues. CDR1 LGHNA and CDR2 YNFKEQ come from the germline V gene. The V gene lost 0 bases and the J gene lost 4 bases, with 11 bases spanning the gap.

The V gene is TRBV7-9, the J gene TRBJ2-7; 8 bases match TRBD1. Trimming at V came to 2 bases and at J to 1 base, leaving 10 bases not matched to a gene. Looked up from germline, CDR1 is SEHNR and CDR2 is FQNEAQ (reference sequence). CDR3 length: 17 amino acids. CDR3 sequence: CASSLLSRTGTSYEQYF. The CDR3, as DNA: TGTGCCAGCAGCTTATTATCCAGGACAGGGACATCCTACGAGCAGTACTTC.